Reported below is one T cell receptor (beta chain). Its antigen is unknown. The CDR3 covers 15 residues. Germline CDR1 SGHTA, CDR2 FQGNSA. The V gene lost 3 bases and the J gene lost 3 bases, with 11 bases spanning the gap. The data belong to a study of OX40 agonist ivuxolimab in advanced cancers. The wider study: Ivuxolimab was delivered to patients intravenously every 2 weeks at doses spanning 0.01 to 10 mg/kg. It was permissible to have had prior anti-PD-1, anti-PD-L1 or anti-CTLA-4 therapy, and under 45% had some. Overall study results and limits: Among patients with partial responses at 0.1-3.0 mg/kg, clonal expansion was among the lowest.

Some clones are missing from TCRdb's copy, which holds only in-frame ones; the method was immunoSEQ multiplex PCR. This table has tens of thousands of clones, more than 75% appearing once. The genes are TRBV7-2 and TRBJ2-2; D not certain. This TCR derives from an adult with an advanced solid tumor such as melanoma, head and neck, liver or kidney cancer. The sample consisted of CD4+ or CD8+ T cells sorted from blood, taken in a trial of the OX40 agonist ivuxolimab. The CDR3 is CASSLTRIYTGELFF. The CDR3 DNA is TGTGCCAGCAGCTTGACGAGGATTTACACCGGGGAGCTGTTTTTT.